These 17 T cell receptor beta chains came from one sample sequenced in a study of T cell responses to AZD1222 COVID-19 vaccine. Repertoires were generated with immunoSEQ multiplex PCR, while TCRdb's copy carries only in-frame clones and drops some. The data show roughly 46,000 clones, around 88% seen once. The sequencing used peripheral blood, collected 28 days after the second AZD1222 dose. The source of these receptors is an adult who received the AZD1222 COVID-19 vaccine.

This clone was recorded once. CDR3 DNA sequence: TGTGCCAGCAGTCCCAACGGACTAGCGGGGGGGTCGGATGAGCAGTTCTTC. Amino acid sequence: CASSPNGLAGGSDEQFF. The gene calls are TRBV27 and TRBJ2-1, with 15 bases aligning to TRBD2. Germline V gives CDR1 MNHEY, CDR2 SMNVEV (reference sequence). V lost 5 bases to trimming and J lost 8 bases; unmatched junction nucleotides: 10. The CDR3 totals 17 residues.

The chain is built from TRBV30 and TRBJ1-5; D uncertain. The CDR3 is 12 residues long. Germline V gene sequence: CDR1 GTSNPN, CDR2 SVGIG (reference sequence). The V and J ends lost 4 bases and 3 bases respectively, with 7 bases between them. The DNA for the CDR3 is TGTGCCTGGAATAGGGTCAATCAGCCCCAGCATTTT. Translation gives CAWNRVNQPQHF.

V gene TRBV5-1 combines with J gene TRBJ1-1, with D perhaps TRBD1 (5 bases). The CDR3 is 16 residues long. Germline-derived CDR1 and CDR2 are SGHRS and YFSETQ. V was clipped by 4 bases and J by 5 bases, with 21 bases between them. The CDR3 bases are TGCGCCAGCAGCCCGCAAACACTACACGGGGGAACTGAAGCTTTCTTT. This encodes CASSPQTLHGGTEAFF.

V gene TRBV7-7 combines with J gene TRBJ1-4, with 7 bases matching TRBD1. Germline V gene data show CDR1 as SSHAT and CDR2 as FNYEAQ (reference sequence). V lost 5 bases, J lost 8 bases, and 8 bases stayed unmatched. CDR3 length: 14 residues. CDR3 loop: CASSPGGVGEKLFF. CDR3 nucleotides: TGTGCCAGCAGCCCAGGGGGAGTAGGGGAAAAACTGTTTTTT.

This chain joins TRBV3-1 (or the pseudogene TRBV3-2) and TRBJ2-7, with TRBD1 identical over 10 bases. The CDR3 extends over 15 amino acids. V was pared by 6 bases and J by 5 bases, with 10 bases of the junction left unmatched. Germline assignment: CDR1 LGHDT and CDR2 YNNKEL (reference sequence). CDR3 sequence: CASSYAGTGDHEQYF. CDR3 nucleotide sequence: TGTGCCAGCAGTTATGCCGGGACAGGGGACCACGAGCAGTACTTC.

CDR3 sequence (DNA): TGTGCCAGCTTACGACCCCAAGGTGACTACACCTTC. This sequence encodes CASLRPQGDYTF. The V gene is TRBV6-5, the J gene TRBJ1-2; D is uncertain. The CDR3 runs to 12 residues. V lost 8 bases to trimming and J lost 10 bases, with 17 bases between them. CDR1 and CDR2 from the germline V gene are MNHEY and SVGAGI.

This rearrangement joins TRBV5-1 to TRBJ1-2; 12 bases fit TRBD1. After removal of 3 bases from V and 7 bases from J, the junction contained 4 bases not matched to a gene. Germline lookup yields CDR1 SGHRS and CDR2 YFSETQ. CDR3 length: 14 residues. This CDR3 is CASSSGTGGLGYTF. Written as DNA, the CDR3 is TGCGCCAGCAGCTCCGGGACAGGGGGCCTTGGCTACACCTTC.

J is TRBJ2-2 and V is TRBV24-1, with TRBD1 matching over 7 bases. Trimming cost V 4 bases and J 0 bases; bases outside gene matches: 4. Germline lookup yields CDR1 KGHDR and CDR2 SFDVKD. The CDR3 runs 16 residues. The CDR3 bases are TGTGCCACCAGTGACCGGACAGGTCCGAACACCGGGGAGCTGTTTTTT. Protein sequence: CATSDRTGPNTGELFF.

The chain links TRBV5-1 to TRBJ2-1; 8 positions match TRBD2. V shed 3 bases and J 5 bases; nucleotides not matched to a gene: 16. The CDR3 sequence is 18 residues long. CDR1 is SGHRS, CDR2 YFSETQ, per germline. The CDR3 coding sequence is TGCGCCAGCAGCTGGGACTTAGCGGGAAAATTGAAGAACAATGAGCAGTTCTTC. Protein product: CASSWDLAGKLKNNEQFF.

The chain combines TRBV11-2 with TRBJ1-4; a possible D gene is TRBD1 (5 bases). CDR1 is SGHAT and CDR2 is FQNNGV in the germline V gene. The CDR3 sequence is 16 residues long. V lost 1 base and J 0 bases, leaving 9 bases between the germline ends. The CDR3 DNA reads TGTGCCAGCAGCTTAGGAAGCAGGGCAACTAATGAAAAACTGTTTTTT. This codes for CASSLGSRATNEKLFF.

The V call is TRBV3-1 (or the pseudogene TRBV3-2), the J call TRBJ2-2, with D possibly being TRBD2 (5 bases). In germline, CDR1 is LGHDT, CDR2 YNNKEL (reference sequence). The CDR3 consists of 13 residues. CDR3 protein: CASRLPNTGELFF. In DNA form, the CDR3 reads TGTGCGAGCCGACTACCGAACACCGGGGAGCTGTTTTTT.

This clone was counted only a few times. The chain is built from TRBV29-1 and TRBJ2-7; a weak D match, TRBD1 (6 bases). Trimming removed 7 bases at V and 2 bases at J, with 12 bases between. Germline CDR1 and CDR2: SQVTM and ANQGSEA. The length of the CDR3 is 12 residues. The DNA of the CDR3 is TGCAGCGCCCGACAGGAGACCTACGAGCAGTACTTC. It specifies CSARQETYEQYF.

The chain carries TRBV19 and TRBJ2-7; 11 bases match TRBD1. The CDR3 runs to 13 residues. Per the germline V gene, CDR1 is LNHDA and CDR2 is SQIVND (reference sequence). V was clipped by 5 bases and J by 9 bases; unmatched bases: 6. The CDR3 DNA reads TGTGCCAGTAGTGCCGGGACAGGGGGTCCGCAGTACTTC. Translation gives CASSAGTGGPQYF.

This chain joins TRBV5-1 and TRBJ1-3; D is undetermined. Between the trimmed V and J ends, which lost 0 bases and 0 bases, there was a span of 7 bases. Looked up from germline, CDR1 is SGHRS and CDR2 is YFSETQ. The CDR3 totals 15 residues. For the CDR3, the DNA is TGCGCCAGCAGCTTGGCCGTCGACTCTGGAAACACCATATATTTT. As protein: CASSLAVDSGNTIYF.

CDR3 DNA sequence: TGTGCCACCAGCATTGCTAAGGGAGCTGAGCAGTTCTTC. Its protein product is CATSIAKGAEQFF. The chain uses TRBV15 and TRBJ2-1; D might be TRBD2 (5 bases). Germline V CDR1 and CDR2: LNHNV, YYDKDF (reference sequence). With 4 bases removed from V and 9 bases from J, the gap between germline ends came to 13 bases. The CDR3 length is 13 residues.

The rearrangement links TRBV7-5 to TRBJ2-7; the listed D gene, TRBD2, was not tested against the DNA. TRBV7-5 represents a pseudogene. The length of the CDR3 is 14 residues. CDR3 in DNA: TGTGTCAGAAGCCTTTGTAAGAGTCCCTACGAGCAGTACTTC. As protein: CVRSLCKSPYEQYF.

V gene TRBV6-5 combines with J gene TRBJ1-4; a possible D gene is TRBD1 (6 bases). The CDR3 consists of 14 residues. Germline V CDR1 and CDR2: MNHEY, SVGAGI. V lost 5 bases and J lost 6, with 13 bases in between. The CDR3 here is CASSPQGRDEKLFF. CDR3 nucleotides: TGTGCCAGCAGTCCTCAGGGGAGGGATGAAAAACTGTTTTTT.